The source of this TCR beta chain is a study of read filtering for tumor transcriptome and immune sequencing. Molecular barcoded adaptors covering alpha/delta and beta/gamma chains were used on approximately 400 ng RNA. MiXCR, run by TCRdb on the reads, gives a single entry per CDR3 protein. This sample has roughly 67,000 distinct CDR3 sequences, with around 19% found just once. At the time of active disease, bone marrow was collected from every patient. Note on this clonotype: Its target is unknown. A much larger clonotype is one base distant, so this may be a read error.

Findings of the study overall: Single-read clonotypes: roughly 86% of IR-seq clonotypes (about 3.5% of reads), about 70% of RNA-seq clonotypes (under 50% of reads).

With 2 bases removed from V and 3 bases from J, the gap between germline ends came to 19 bases. This CDR3 region has 17 residues. Germline CDR1 and CDR2: MGHDK and SYGVNS. The genes are TRBV25-1 and TRBJ1-1; D unclear. Material: a population of CD138-negative cells sorted from bone marrow. The source is a donor at least 40 years old with multiple myeloma. The CDR3 spells CASSERGGSPTDTEAFF. DNA for the CDR3: TGTGCCAGCAGTGAACGAGGTGGCAGTCCTACGGACACTGAAGCTTTCTTT.